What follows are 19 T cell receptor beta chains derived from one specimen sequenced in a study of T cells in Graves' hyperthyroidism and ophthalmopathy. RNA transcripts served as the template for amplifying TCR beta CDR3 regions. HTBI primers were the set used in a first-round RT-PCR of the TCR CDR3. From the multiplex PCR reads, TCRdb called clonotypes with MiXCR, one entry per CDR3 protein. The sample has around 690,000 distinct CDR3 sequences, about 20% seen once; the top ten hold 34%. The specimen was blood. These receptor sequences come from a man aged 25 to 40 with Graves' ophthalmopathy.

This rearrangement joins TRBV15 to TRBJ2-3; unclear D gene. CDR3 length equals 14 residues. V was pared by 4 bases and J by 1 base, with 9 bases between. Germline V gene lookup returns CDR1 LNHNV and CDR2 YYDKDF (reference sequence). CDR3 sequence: CATSTAARTDTQYF. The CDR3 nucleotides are TGTGCCACCAGCACGGCCGCACGCACAGATACGCAGTATTTT.

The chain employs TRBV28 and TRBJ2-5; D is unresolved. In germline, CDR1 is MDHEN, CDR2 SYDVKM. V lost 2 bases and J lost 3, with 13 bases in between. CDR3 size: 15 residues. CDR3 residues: CASSLGYLREETQYF. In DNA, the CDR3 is TGTGCCAGCAGTTTAGGTTATTTGAGAGAAGAGACCCAGTACTTC. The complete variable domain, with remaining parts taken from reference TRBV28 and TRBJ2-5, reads DVKVTQSSRYLVKRTGEKVFLECVQDMDHENMFWYRQDPGLGLRLIYFSYDVKMKEKGDIPEGYSVSREKKERFSLILESASTNQTSMYLCASSLGYLREETQYFGPGTRLLVL.

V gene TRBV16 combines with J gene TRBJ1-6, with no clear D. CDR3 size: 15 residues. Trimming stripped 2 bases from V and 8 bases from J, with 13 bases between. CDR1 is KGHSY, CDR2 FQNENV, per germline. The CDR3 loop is CASSQDPPIHSPLHF. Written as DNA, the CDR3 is TGTGCCAGCAGCCAAGATCCCCCGATACATTCACCCCTCCACTTT. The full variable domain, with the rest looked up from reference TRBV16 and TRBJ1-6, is GEEVAQTPKHLVRGEGQKAKLYCAPIKGHSYVFWYQQVLKNEFKFLISFQNENVFDETGMPKERFSAKCLPNSPCSLEIQATKLEDSAVYFCASSQDPPIHSPLHFGNGTRLTVT.

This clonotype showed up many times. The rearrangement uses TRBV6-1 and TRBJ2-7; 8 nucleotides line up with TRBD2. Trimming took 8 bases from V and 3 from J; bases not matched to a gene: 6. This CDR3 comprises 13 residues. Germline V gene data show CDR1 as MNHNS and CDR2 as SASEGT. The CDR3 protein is CASDTAGVYEQYF. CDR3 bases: TGTGCCAGCGATACAGCGGGAGTCTACGAGCAGTACTTC.

CDR3 protein: CSVEGGNTEAFF. The CDR3 nucleotides are TGCAGCGTTGAAGGAGGGAACACTGAAGCTTTCTTT. The genes are TRBV29-1 and TRBJ1-1; D remains unclear. Germline-derived CDR1 and CDR2 are SQVTM and ANQGSEA. The CDR3 has 12 residues. Trimming removed 1 base from V and 1 base from J, with 4 bases in between.

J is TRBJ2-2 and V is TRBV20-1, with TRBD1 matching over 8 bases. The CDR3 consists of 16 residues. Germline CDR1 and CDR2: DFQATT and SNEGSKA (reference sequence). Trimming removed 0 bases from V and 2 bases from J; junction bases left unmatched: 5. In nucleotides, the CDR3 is TGCAGTGCTAGAGACAGAACAGGGGGTAACACCGGGGAGCTGTTTTTT. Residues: CSARDRTGGNTGELFF.

The CDR3 region is CASSYSISIDSGANVLTF. The DNA of the CDR3 is TGTGCCAGCAGTTACTCGATATCAATCGACTCTGGGGCCAACGTCCTGACTTTC. The genes are TRBV6-5 and TRBJ2-6; D gene unclear. The germline CDR1 and CDR2 sequences are MNHEY and SVGAGI. The V and J ends lost 0 bases and 0 bases respectively, with 12 bases between them. CDR3 length: 18 amino acids.

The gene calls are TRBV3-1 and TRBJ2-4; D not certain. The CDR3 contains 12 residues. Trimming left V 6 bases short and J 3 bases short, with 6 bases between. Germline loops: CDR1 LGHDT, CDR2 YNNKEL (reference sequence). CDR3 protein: CASSVNKNIQYF. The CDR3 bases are TGTGCCAGCAGTGTAAACAAAAACATTCAGTACTTC.

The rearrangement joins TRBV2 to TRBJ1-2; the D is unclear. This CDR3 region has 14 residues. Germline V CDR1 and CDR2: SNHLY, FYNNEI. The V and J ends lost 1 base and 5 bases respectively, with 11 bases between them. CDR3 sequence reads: CASSEGSGPYGYTF. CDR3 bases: TGTGCCAGCAGTGAAGGGAGTGGGCCTTATGGCTACACCTTC. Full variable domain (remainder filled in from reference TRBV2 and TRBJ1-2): EPEVTQTPSHQVTQMGQEVILRCVPISNHLYFYWYRQILGQKVEFLVSFYNNEISEKSEIFDDQFSVERPDGSNFTLKIRSTKLEDSAMYFCASSEGSGPYGYTFGSGTRLTVV.

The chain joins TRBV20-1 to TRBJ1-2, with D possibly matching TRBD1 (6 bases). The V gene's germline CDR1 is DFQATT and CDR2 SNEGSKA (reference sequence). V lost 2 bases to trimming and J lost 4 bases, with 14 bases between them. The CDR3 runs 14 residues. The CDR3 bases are TGCAGTGCTAGATTTGACAGGTCGATCTATGGCTACACCTTC. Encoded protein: CSARFDRSIYGYTF.

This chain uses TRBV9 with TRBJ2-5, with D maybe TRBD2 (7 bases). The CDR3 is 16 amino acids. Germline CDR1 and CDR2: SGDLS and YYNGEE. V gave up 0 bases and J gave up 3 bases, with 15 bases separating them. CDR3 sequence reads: CASSVEGGVGEETQYF. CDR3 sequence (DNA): TGTGCCAGCAGCGTAGAGGGGGGGGTAGGCGAAGAGACCCAGTACTTC.

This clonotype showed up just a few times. The CDR3 DNA reads as TGTGCCAGCACCCTTGGCAGGGGAGGCTATGGCTACACCTTC. Amino acid sequence: CASTLGRGGYGYTF. This chain uses TRBV28 with TRBJ1-2; maybe TRBD1 (6 bases). There are 14 residues in the CDR3. CDR1 MDHEN and CDR2 SYDVKM come from the germline V gene. V was pared by 7 bases and J by 4 bases, with 16 bases between.

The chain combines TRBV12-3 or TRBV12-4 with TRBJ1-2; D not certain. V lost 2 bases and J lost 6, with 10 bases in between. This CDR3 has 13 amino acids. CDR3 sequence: CASSLRRSDGYTF. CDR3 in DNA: TGTGCCAGCAGTTTACGGCGGTCCGATGGCTACACCTTC.

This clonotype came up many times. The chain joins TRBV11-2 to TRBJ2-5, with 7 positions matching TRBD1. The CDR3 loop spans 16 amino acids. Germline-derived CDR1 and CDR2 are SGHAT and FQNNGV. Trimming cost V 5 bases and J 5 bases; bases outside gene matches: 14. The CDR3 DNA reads TGTGCCAGCAGCGCCGGTGCAGGGGGTATCTACGAGACCCAGTACTTC. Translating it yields CASSAGAGGIYETQYF.

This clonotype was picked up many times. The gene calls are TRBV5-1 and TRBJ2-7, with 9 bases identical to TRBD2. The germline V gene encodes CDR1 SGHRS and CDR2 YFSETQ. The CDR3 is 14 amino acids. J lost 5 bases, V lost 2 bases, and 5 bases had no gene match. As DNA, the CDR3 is TGCGCCAGCAGCTTAAGCGGGAGGAGCGACGAGCAGTACTTC. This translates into CASSLSGRSDEQYF.

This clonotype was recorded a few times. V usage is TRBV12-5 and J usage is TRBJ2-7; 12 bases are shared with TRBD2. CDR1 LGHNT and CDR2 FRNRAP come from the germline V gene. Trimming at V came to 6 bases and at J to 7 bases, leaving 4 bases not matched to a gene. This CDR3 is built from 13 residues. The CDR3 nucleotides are TGTGCTAGTGGACCCGGACTAGCGGGGGAGCAGTACTTC. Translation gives CASGPGLAGEQYF.

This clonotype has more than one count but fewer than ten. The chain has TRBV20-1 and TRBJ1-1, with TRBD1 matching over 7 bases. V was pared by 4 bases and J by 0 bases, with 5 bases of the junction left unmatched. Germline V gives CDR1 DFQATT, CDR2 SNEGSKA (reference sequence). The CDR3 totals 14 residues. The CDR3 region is CSANKQGMNTEAFF. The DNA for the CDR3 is TGCAGTGCTAACAAACAGGGGATGAACACTGAAGCTTTCTTT.

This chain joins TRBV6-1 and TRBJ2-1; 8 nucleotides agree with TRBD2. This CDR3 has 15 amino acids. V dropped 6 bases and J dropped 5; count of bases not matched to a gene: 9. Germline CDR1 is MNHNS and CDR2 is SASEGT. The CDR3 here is CASRKIAGIHNEQFF. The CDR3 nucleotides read TGTGCCAGCAGAAAAATAGCGGGGATACACAATGAGCAGTTCTTC.

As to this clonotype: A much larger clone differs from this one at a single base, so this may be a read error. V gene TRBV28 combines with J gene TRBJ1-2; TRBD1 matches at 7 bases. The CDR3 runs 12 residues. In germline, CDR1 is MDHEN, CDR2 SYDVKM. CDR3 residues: CASSPTGSGHTF. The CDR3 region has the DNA TGTGCCAGCAGTCCGACAGGGAGTGGCCACACCTTC.